This is a list of T cell receptor beta chains from one sample in a study of CD8 T cells in ankylosing spondylitis. Via MiXCR, TCRdb re-called the 5' RACE reads, giving one row per CDR3 protein. The table includes some 39,000 distinct CDR3 sequences, roughly 11% detected once. Sequenced: synovial fluid, either unsorted or a sorted T cell fraction (not recorded which). These receptors were obtained from a male donor with ankylosing spondylitis. Each CDR3 is given with its conserved first and last residue. Fields, in order: D gene, clone size, J gene, V gene, CDR3 protein, CDR3 DNA. D genes are given only for firm matches. Some rows have no size entry. The others give once, few or many, or a class for an expanded clone.

>TRBD1|few|TRBJ2-4|TRBV2
CASSDRGWGIQYF
TGTGCCAGCAGCGACAGGGGCTGGGGCATTCAGTACTTC
>NA|many|TRBJ2-2|TRBV4-2
CASSQDPGVTGELFF
TGTGCCAGCAGCCAAGATCCAGGAGTCACCGGGGAGCTGTTTTTT
>TRBD2|many|TRBJ2-1|TRBV20-1
CSAGVAGAYNEQFF
TGCAGTGCTGGGGTGGCGGGAGCCTACAATGAGCAGTTCTTC
>TRBD1|many|TRBJ2-3|TRBV7-2
CASSPGQGTDTQYF
TGTGCCAGCAGCCCGGGACAGGGGACAGATACGCAGTATTTT
>NA|NA|TRBJ2-3|TRBV5-1
CASSLGDGFTDTQYF
TGCGCCAGCAGCTTAGGGGACGGCTTCACAGATACGCAGTATTTT
>NA|many|TRBJ2-3|TRBV7-3
CASSLGARRTDTQYF
TGTGCCAGCAGCTTAGGCGCGCGGCGCACAGATACGCAGTATTTT
>TRBD2|few|TRBJ2-2|TRBV18
CASSSARAGDVTGELFF
TGTGCCAGCTCATCCGCTAGAGCGGGAGACGTCACCGGGGAGCTGTTTTTT
>NA|few|TRBJ2-5|TRBV18
CASSPRRDGETQYF
TGTGCCAGCTCACCGAGACGGGATGGGGAGACCCAGTACTTC
>NA|many|TRBJ1-1|TRBV6-5
CASSYSGKTEAFF
TGTGCCAGCAGTTACTCAGGGAAGACTGAAGCTTTCTTT
>TRBD1|many|TRBJ2-7|TRBV20-1
CSARDYGTDHEQYF
TGCAGTGCTAGAGATTATGGGACAGACCACGAGCAGTACTTC
>NA|many|TRBJ1-2|TRBV2
CASSGTVRATF
TGTGCCAGCAGTGGGACAGTTCGGGCCACCTTC
>TRBD2|NA|TRBJ2-1|TRBV29-1
CSVESSSGRARQFF
TGCAGCGTTGAGAGTTCCAGCGGGAGGGCCCGACAGTTCTTC
>NA|NA|TRBJ2-3|TRBV7-3
CASSFSIQDTQYF
TGTGCCAGCAGCTTCAGTATCCAAGATACGCAGTATTTT
>TRBD1|many|TRBJ1-3|TRBV20-1
CSAPGQGGNTIYF
TGCAGTGCTCCGGGACAGGGTGGAAACACCATATATTTT
>TRBD1|NA|TRBJ2-1|TRBV2
CASSAGQAGRQFF
TGTGCCAGCAGTGCGGGACAGGCGGGTCGGCAGTTCTTC